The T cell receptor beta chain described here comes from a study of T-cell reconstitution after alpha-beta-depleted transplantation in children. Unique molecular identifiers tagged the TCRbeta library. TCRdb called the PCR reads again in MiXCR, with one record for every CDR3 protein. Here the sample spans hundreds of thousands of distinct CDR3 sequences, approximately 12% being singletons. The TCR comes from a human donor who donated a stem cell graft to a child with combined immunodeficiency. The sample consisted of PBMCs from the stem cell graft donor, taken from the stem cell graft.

The CDR3 DNA sequence: TGTGCCAGCAGCGCCCAACCGACTGATTATGGCTACACCTTC. Amino acids: CASSAQPTDYGYTF. The chain joins TRBV9 to TRBJ1-2, with unresolved D. The CDR3 loop spans 14 amino acids. Per the germline V gene, CDR1 is SGDLS and CDR2 is YYNGEE. V lost 3 bases and J 5 bases, leaving 14 bases between the germline ends. The whole variable domain, filled in from reference TRBV9 and TRBJ1-2, reads DSGVTQTPKHLITATGQRVTLRCSPRSGDLSVYWYQQSLDQGLQFLIQYYNGEERAKGNILERFSAQQFPDLHSELNLSSLELGDSALYFCASSAQPTDYGYTFGSGTRLTVV.